The next 3 T cell receptor beta chains were all read from a single sample in a study of CD4 T cells in relation to SARS-CoV-2 and coronaviruses. Sequenced by immunoSEQ multiplex PCR; TCRdb stores in-frame clones only, minus some. The sample has tens of thousands of clones, roughly 88% seen once. Specimen: memory CD4+ T cells from PBMCs. The source is an adult with COVID-19.

The genes are TRBV3-1 (or the pseudogene TRBV3-2) and TRBJ1-1; tentative D call: TRBD1 (5 bases). The V end was cut by 0 bases, the J end by 8 bases, with 13 bases between. Germline values: CDR1 LGHDT, CDR2 YNNKEL (reference sequence). This CDR3 region has 14 residues. The CDR3 nucleotides read TGTGCCAGCAGCCAAGATAGGGGCACCGGGGAAGCTTTCTTT. As protein: CASSQDRGTGEAFF.

This clone was seen just once. The V gene is TRBV11-3, the J gene TRBJ1-5; D is undetermined. V lost 5 bases and J 7 bases, leaving 9 bases between the germline ends. Germline V gives CDR1 SGHNT, CDR2 YENEEA. The CDR3 length is 12 residues. In DNA, the CDR3 is TGTGCCAGCAGCCAATGGGGACAGCCCCAGCATTTT. Amino acid sequence: CASSQWGQPQHF.

CDR3 sequence: CASSRLGYNEQFF. The CDR3, as DNA: TGTGCCAGCAGTAGATTGGGGTACAATGAGCAGTTCTTC. The V call is TRBV3-1 (or the pseudogene TRBV3-2), the J call TRBJ2-1; D remains unclear. CDR1 and CDR2 from the germline V gene are LGHDT and YNNKEL (reference sequence). This CDR3 has 13 residues. The V end lost 6 bases, the J end lost 4 bases, and 10 bases lay between the germline ends.